The T cell receptor beta chain described here comes from a study of vaccination and CD4 T cells after COVID-19. Study in general: Recovered patients in the cohort numbered six men and four women, two of them Hispanic. General study results and limits: Sampling was limited to relatively few convalescent patients, with no early post-infection timepoints studied.

Once obtained from cultured CD4+ T cells, the DNA was sequenced using the Oncomine TCR Beta short-read assay. Genomic DNA extraction was carried out from cultured CD4+ T cells. TCRdb processed the PCR reads anew with MiXCR; each CDR3 protein has one entry. The sample has around 10,000 distinct CDR3 sequences; roughly half are singletons. Stated treatment: roughly 11-day PBMC culture with coronavirus spike peptide pools or control peptides (ViraFEST assay). Every well contained some 2 million PBMCs, which were grown with approximately 9.6 IU/ml IL-2 and roughly 9.7 ug/ml peptide pools. With regard to this clonotype: The antigen is undetermined.

The TCR originated in a human donor who had recovered from COVID-19. Sequencing used CD4+ T cells from blood, cultured in vitro.

The CDR3 DNA reads TGCAGTGCTACCGCAGGGCCGAGCTCTGGAAACACCATATATTTT. Translated: CSATAGPSSGNTIYF. The chain is built from TRBV20-1 and TRBJ1-3, with D possibly being TRBD1 (5 bases). Germline V CDR1 and CDR2: DFQATT, SNEGSKA (reference sequence). CDR3 length: 15 residues. The V end was cut by 4 bases, the J end by 0 bases, with 13 bases between.